These 22 T cell receptor beta chains were sequenced from one sample in a study of blood T cell repertoires in COVID-19 (dated by TCRdb to 2020 to 2022). The library came from the immunoSEQ multiplex PCR assay. TCRdb obtained this table from immuneACCESS and retained in-frame rearrangements with V and J assigned. These tables miss some clones; where compared with another copy, unresolved V genes account for less than half of the shortfall, and the remainder is unexplained. Recorded for this sample are more than 80,000 clones; 70% to 80% of them occurred a single time. The ten biggest clones cover about 16% of the sample. Specimen: peripheral blood. These receptors were taken from a human donor in a cohort sampled during active COVID-19.

The rearrangement uses TRBV6-5 and TRBJ2-5; 7 nucleotides line up with TRBD2. Trimming took 0 bases from V and 2 from J; bases not matched to a gene: 6. Germline V lookup: CDR1 MNHEY, CDR2 SVGAGI. The CDR3 runs 16 residues. CDR3 DNA sequence: TGTGCCAGCAGTTACTCGAGCCGGGGAGGGCAAGAGACCCAGTACTTC. Amino acid sequence: CASSYSSRGGQETQYF.

DNA for the CDR3: TGTGCCAGTGCCCGAACACTAAACACTGAAGCTTTCTTT. It codes for CASARTLNTEAFF. The V call is TRBV19, the J call TRBJ1-1; D unclear. Trimming shortened V by 8 bases and J by 2 bases, and 12 bases separated the two germline ends. Germline CDR1 is LNHDA and CDR2 is SQIVND (reference sequence). CDR3 length: 13 residues.

The gene calls are TRBV9 and TRBJ2-3; 7 positions agree with TRBD2. V dropped 0 bases and J dropped 5; count of bases not matched to a gene: 3. CDR3 length: 14 residues. Germline CDR1 reads SGDLS; CDR2 reads YYNGEE. The CDR3 protein is CASSVELALDTQYF. CDR3 sequence (DNA): TGTGCCAGCAGCGTAGAACTAGCGCTAGATACGCAGTATTTT.

The V and J genes are TRBV20-1 and TRBJ1-1; the D gene is possibly TRBD1 (6 bases). Trimming took 3 bases from V and 5 from J, leaving 19 bases between them. Per germline, CDR1 DFQATT and CDR2 SNEGSKA (reference sequence). This CDR3 region has 15 residues. CDR3 DNA: TGCAGTGCTAGTAGTTCCGGGGGGCCGGGGACTGAAGCTTTCTTT. Amino acid sequence: CSASSSGGPGTEAFF.

The chain employs TRBV7-2 and TRBJ2-5, with 7 bases lining up with TRBD2. The CDR3 has 16 amino acids. With V trimmed by 5 bases and J by 1 base, 10 bases remained unmatched. The germline gives CDR1 SGHTA, CDR2 FQGNSA. Written as DNA, the CDR3 is TGTGCCAGCAGCGTTTATGGGGGAGGGCCCCAAGAGACCCAGTACTTC. This gives the protein CASSVYGGGPQETQYF.

The chain uses TRBV13 and TRBJ2-5; 8 positions agree with TRBD2. The CDR3 is 13 residues long. The V gene's germline CDR1 is PRHDT and CDR2 FYEKMQ (reference sequence). With 5 bases clipped from V and 10 bases from J, the junction kept 9 bases outside the gene matches. CDR3 nucleotide sequence: TGTGCCAGCAGCAACCGGGGACTAGACGACCAGTACTTC. It specifies CASSNRGLDDQYF. The full variable domain, completed using reference TRBV13 and TRBJ2-5, is AAGVIQSPRHLIKEKRETATLKCYPIPRHDTVYWYQQGPGQDPQFLISFYEKMQSDKGSIPDRFSAQQFSDYHSELNMSSLELGDSALYFCASSNRGLDDQYFGPGTRLLVL.

This clone has a count of ten or more. This sequence joins TRBV27 and TRBJ1-1; 9 bases are shared with TRBD1. The junction had 5 bases not matched to a gene; V was cut back by 6 bases and J by 3 bases. Per germline, CDR1 MNHEY and CDR2 SMNVEV (reference sequence). The CDR3 loop spans 14 amino acids. Written as DNA, the CDR3 is TGTGCCAGCAGGACTACAGGGGGCTACACTGAAGCTTTCTTT. As protein: CASRTTGGYTEAFF.

The chain has TRBV7-9 and TRBJ2-1, with 9 nucleotides matching TRBD2. Germline V lookup: CDR1 SEHNR, CDR2 FQNEAQ (reference sequence). The CDR3 has 16 residues. V lost 0 bases, J lost 7 bases, and 7 bases stayed unmatched. CDR3 sequence reads: CASSLAFLAGRNEQFF. The CDR3 DNA reads as TGTGCCAGCAGCTTAGCGTTTCTAGCGGGGAGGAATGAGCAGTTCTTC.

The rearrangement uses TRBV7-2 and TRBJ2-1; D not resolved. This CDR3 has 14 residues. Germline V gives CDR1 SGHTA, CDR2 FQGNSA. V shed 2 bases and J shed 1 base, with 6 bases lying between them. The CDR3: CASSLRGSYNEQFF. In DNA form, the CDR3 reads TGTGCCAGCAGCTTACGCGGATCCTACAATGAGCAGTTCTTC.

This chain links TRBV3-1 (or the pseudogene TRBV3-2) with TRBJ1-2; 9 bases line up with TRBD1. The germline gives CDR1 LGHDT, CDR2 YNNKEL (reference sequence). V shed 8 bases, J shed 3 bases, and the junction held 13 bases outside the gene matches. The CDR3 length is 16 residues. CDR3 residues: CASRPSPGQGHYGYTF. The CDR3 DNA reads as TGTGCCAGCCGACCATCTCCGGGACAGGGCCACTATGGCTACACCTTC.

The chain is built from TRBV5-4 and TRBJ2-4; D possibly corresponds to TRBD2 (7 bases). CDR1 and CDR2 from the germline V gene are SGHNT and YYREEE (reference sequence). Trimming left V 0 bases short and J 1 base short, with 11 bases between. The CDR3 runs 16 residues. CDR3 DNA sequence: TGTGCCAGCAGCTTGGGCGGGGGCGGGGCCAAAAACATTCAGTACTTC. This encodes CASSLGGGGAKNIQYF.

The rearrangement joins TRBV11-2 to TRBJ2-7; 11 nucleotides align to TRBD2. Germline assignment: CDR1 SGHAT and CDR2 FQNNGV. The CDR3 totals 16 residues. V gave up 5 bases and J gave up 6 bases; unmatched junction bases: 12. CDR3 protein: CASSLRPPLAGVEQYF. The CDR3 coding sequence is TGTGCCAGCAGCCTTCGGCCCCCACTAGCGGGAGTCGAGCAGTACTTC.

This sequence joins TRBV28 and TRBJ1-6, with 9 nucleotides matching TRBD1. Germline assignment: CDR1 MDHEN and CDR2 SYDVKM. The CDR3 extends over 13 amino acids. Trimming cost V 8 bases and J 10 bases; bases outside gene matches: 6. CDR3 nucleotide sequence: TGTGCCAGCGCACAGGGGGCGAACTCACCCCTCCACTTT. Protein sequence: CASAQGANSPLHF.

J is TRBJ2-7 and V is TRBV10-3, with TRBD2 matching over 12 bases. The trim removed 4 bases at V and 5 bases at J, leaving 3 bases unmatched. Germline V gene data show CDR1 as ENHRY and CDR2 as SYGVKD. The CDR3 is 14 residues long. The CDR3 reads CAISGGTSGHEQYF. The CDR3 DNA reads TGTGCCATCAGTGGCGGGACTAGCGGGCACGAGCAGTACTTC.

This chain links TRBV3-1 (or the pseudogene TRBV3-2) with TRBJ2-7; D is uncertain. The germline CDR1 and CDR2 sequences are LGHDT and YNNKEL (reference sequence). The CDR3 runs to 12 residues. The ends were cut back, 3 bases at V and 0 bases at J, with 3 bases in the middle. The CDR3: CASSHLSYEQYF. The CDR3 nucleotides read TGTGCCAGCAGCCACCTCTCCTACGAGCAGTACTTC.

This chain joins TRBV7-3 and TRBJ2-1; 7 bases align to TRBD2. Germline values: CDR1 SGHTA, CDR2 FQGTGA. V trimming: 5 bases; J trimming: 8 bases; junction bases outside the gene matches: 12. This CDR3 is 15 amino acids long. CDR3 bases: TGTGCCAGCAGCCCGGTTAGTTCGGGGAGGGATGAGCAGTTCTTC. Amino acid sequence: CASSPVSSGRDEQFF.

The rearrangement uses TRBV4-2 and TRBJ2-2, with 10 bases matching TRBD2. The germline V gene encodes CDR1 LGHNA and CDR2 YNFKEQ. The V segment lost 0 bases and the J segment 5 bases; nucleotides outside the gene matches: 9. This CDR3 has 18 amino acids. The CDR3 nucleotides read TGTGCCAGCAGCCAAGAGTTGAGCGGGGGGGCCGGGACCGGGGAGCTGTTTTTT. It encodes CASSQELSGGAGTGELFF.

J is TRBJ1-3 and V is TRBV10-3, with no clear D. This CDR3 has 14 amino acids. V was trimmed by 10 bases and J by 1 base, leaving 14 bases between them. CDR1 is ENHRY, CDR2 SYGVKD, per germline. CDR3 residues: CASTDTGSGNTIYF. The CDR3 region has the DNA TGTGCCAGCACGGATACGGGGTCTGGAAACACCATATATTTT.

The CDR3 sequence: CASSIGKAGGDEQFF. In DNA form, the CDR3 reads TGTGCCAGTAGTATAGGAAAGGCGGGAGGTGATGAGCAGTTCTTC. The genes are TRBV19 and TRBJ2-1; 8 bases align to TRBD2. CDR1 and CDR2 (germline): LNHDA, SQIVND (reference sequence). Losses at the gene ends were 1 base for V and 8 bases for J; bases not matched to a gene: 7. CDR3 length: 15 amino acids.

The V gene is TRBV4-1, the J gene TRBJ1-3, with D possibly TRBD1 on 5 matching bases. CDR3 size: 14 residues. Germline-derived CDR1 and CDR2 are MGHRA and YSYEKL. Deletions cut 3 bases from V and 4 bases from J, with 10 bases between. The CDR3 bases are TGCGCCAGCAGCCATGTAGGGGCCGGAAACACCATATATTTT. This gives the protein CASSHVGAGNTIYF.

The genes are TRBV6-6 and TRBJ1-1, with TRBD1 identical over 10 bases. Trimming cost V 5 bases and J 4 bases; bases outside gene matches: 7. Per germline, CDR1 MNHNY and CDR2 SVGAGI (reference sequence). CDR3 size: 15 residues. In nucleotides, the CDR3 is TGTGCCAGCAGTCGACAGGGGGCTGGTGGCACTGAAGCTTTCTTT. Protein sequence: CASSRQGAGGTEAFF.

The V call is TRBV27, the J call TRBJ2-2, with 7 bases identical to TRBD2. After removal of 6 bases from V and 5 bases from J, the junction contained 15 bases not matched to a gene. CDR3 size: 17 residues. Germline CDR1 is MNHEY and CDR2 is SMNVEV (reference sequence). The CDR3 region is CASRTESSGKGTGELFF. CDR3 nucleotides: TGTGCCAGCAGAACCGAATCTAGCGGAAAAGGGACCGGGGAGCTGTTTTTT.